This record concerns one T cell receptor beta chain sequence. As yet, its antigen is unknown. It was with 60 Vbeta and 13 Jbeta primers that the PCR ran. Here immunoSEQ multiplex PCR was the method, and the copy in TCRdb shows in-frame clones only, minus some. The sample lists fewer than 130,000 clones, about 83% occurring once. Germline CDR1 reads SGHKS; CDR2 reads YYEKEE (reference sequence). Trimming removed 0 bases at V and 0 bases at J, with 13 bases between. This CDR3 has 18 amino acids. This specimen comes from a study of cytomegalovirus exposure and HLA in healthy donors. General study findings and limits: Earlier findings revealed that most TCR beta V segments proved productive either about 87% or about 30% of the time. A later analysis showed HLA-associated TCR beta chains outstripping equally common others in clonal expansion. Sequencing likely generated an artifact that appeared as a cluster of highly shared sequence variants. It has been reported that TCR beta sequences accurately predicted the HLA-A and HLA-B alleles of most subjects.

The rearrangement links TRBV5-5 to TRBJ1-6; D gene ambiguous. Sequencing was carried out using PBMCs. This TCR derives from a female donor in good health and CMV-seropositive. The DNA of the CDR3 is TGTGCCAGCAGCTTGGCGTTGGCAGTGCACTCCTATAATTCACCCCTCCACTTT. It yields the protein CASSLALAVHSYNSPLHF. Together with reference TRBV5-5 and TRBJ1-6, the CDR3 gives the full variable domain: DAGVTQSPTHLIKTRGQQVTLRCSPISGHKSVSWYQQVLGQGPQFIFQYYEKEERGRGNFPDRFSARQFPNYSSELNVNALLLGDSALYLCASSLALAVHSYNSPLHFGNGTRLTVT.